This entry lists 26 T cell receptor beta chains sequenced from one sample in a study of blood T cell repertoires in COVID-19. Data came from immunoSEQ multiplex PCR; TCRdb stores just in-frame clones and leaves some out. The sample carries 300,000 to 450,000 clones, 85% recorded once. Sequences were obtained from peripheral blood. The origin of the receptors is a woman younger than 35 with acute or convalescent COVID-19.

The J gene is TRBJ2-3, the V gene TRBV3-1 (or the pseudogene TRBV3-2); D is unclear. V was trimmed by 8 bases and J by 4 bases, leaving 7 bases between them. The germline V gene has CDR1 LGHDT and CDR2 YNNKEL (reference sequence). The CDR3 loop spans 11 amino acids. In DNA form, the CDR3 reads TGTGCCAGCGGGCAGGCAGATACGCAGTATTTT. Its protein product is CASGQADTQYF.

This chain connects TRBV4-1 to TRBJ1-3, with D hard to call. Trimming removed 1 base at V and 1 base at J, with 20 bases between. This CDR3 has 19 amino acids. CDR1 is MGHRA, CDR2 YSYEKL, per germline. The CDR3 DNA sequence: TGCGCCAGCAGCCAAGCCGGAAGACAACCTCAGGCATCTGGAAACACCATATATTTT. Translating it yields CASSQAGRQPQASGNTIYF.

V is TRBV7-3 and J is TRBJ2-5; 9 bases map to TRBD2. The junction had 3 bases not matched to a gene; V was cut back by 0 bases and J by 4 bases. The CDR3 runs 15 residues. CDR1 is SGHTA, CDR2 FQGTGA, per germline. This CDR3 reads CASSLTSGSGETQYF. In DNA, the CDR3 is TGTGCCAGCAGCTTAACTAGCGGGAGTGGAGAGACCCAGTACTTC.

The chain has TRBV11-2 and TRBJ2-1, with D unclear. The CDR3 contains 12 residues. Trimming left V 3 bases short and J 9 bases short, with 9 bases between. Per germline, CDR1 SGHAT and CDR2 FQNNGV. The CDR3 bases are TGTGCCAGCAGCTTCGATTTGGCTGAGCAGTTCTTC. Amino acids: CASSFDLAEQFF.

The chain couples TRBV4-1 to TRBJ1-5, with D hard to call. Per germline, CDR1 MGHRA and CDR2 YSYEKL. The CDR3 has 17 residues. V lost 0 bases to trimming and J lost 4 bases, with 16 bases between them. CDR3 sequence reads: CASSQDPGSRGNQPQHF. CDR3 coding DNA: TGCGCCAGCAGCCAAGATCCAGGTTCTCGGGGTAATCAGCCCCAGCATTTT.

This clone appeared a single time. The chain joins TRBV27 to TRBJ2-2, with 12 positions matching TRBD2. The CDR3 length is 17 residues. With V trimmed by 5 bases and J by 5 bases, 9 bases remained unmatched. Germline loops: CDR1 MNHEY, CDR2 SMNVEV (reference sequence). The CDR3 bases are TGTGCCAGCAGTACCCCTAGCGGGAGGGCCAGGACCGGGGAGCTGTTTTTT. Amino acids: CASSTPSGRARTGELFF.

This clone was picked up a small number of times. The chain recombines TRBV7-9 with TRBJ1-1, with D maybe TRBD1 (5 bases). CDR1 is SEHNR, CDR2 FQNEAQ, per germline (reference sequence). The CDR3 totals 15 residues. Trimming stripped 1 base from V and 5 bases from J, with 14 bases between. CDR3 amino acids: CASSLGIGKGTEAFF. In nucleotides, the CDR3 is TGTGCCAGCAGCTTAGGGATAGGGAAGGGGACTGAAGCTTTCTTT.

The chain uses TRBV6-5 and TRBJ2-3; D gene uncertain. The length of the CDR3 is 15 residues. Germline values: CDR1 MNHEY, CDR2 SVGAGI. V was pared by 0 bases and J by 2 bases, with 9 bases between. CDR3 sequence (DNA): TGTGCCAGCAGTTACTCTCGCCTAAACACAGATACGCAGTATTTT. Residues: CASSYSRLNTDTQYF.

The genes are TRBV9 and TRBJ2-4; D not resolved. This CDR3 region has 14 residues. Per the germline V gene, CDR1 is SGDLS and CDR2 is YYNGEE. With 0 bases removed from V and 8 bases from J, the gap between germline ends came to 12 bases. CDR3 coding DNA: TGTGCCAGCAGCGTAGGGCGCTCGGCGGACATTCAGTACTTC. Translated, it gives CASSVGRSADIQYF. The complete variable domain, with remaining parts taken from reference TRBV9 and TRBJ2-4, reads DSGVTQTPKHLITATGQRVTLRCSPRSGDLSVYWYQQSLDQGLQFLIQYYNGEERAKGNILERFSAQQFPDLHSELNLSSLELGDSALYFCASSVGRSADIQYFGAGTRLSVL.

The chain carries TRBV9 and TRBJ2-6; D is unresolved. There are 17 residues in the CDR3. The germline V and J ends were trimmed by 0 bases and 0 bases, with 10 bases remaining between them. Germline V CDR1 and CDR2: SGDLS, YYNGEE. CDR3 region: CASSVEDSYSGANVLTF. CDR3 nucleotides: TGTGCCAGCAGCGTAGAAGACTCGTACTCTGGGGCCAACGTCCTGACTTTC.

This clone was observed a few times. V gene TRBV7-9 combines with J gene TRBJ1-2, with 9 bases fitting TRBD1. The CDR3 spans 13 residues. Germline V CDR1 and CDR2: SEHNR, FQNEAQ (reference sequence). Trimming removed 5 bases from V and 6 bases from J; junction bases left unmatched: 4. The CDR3 loop is CASSPWTGDGYTF. The CDR3 DNA is TGTGCCAGCAGCCCGTGGACAGGGGATGGCTACACCTTC.

The chain employs TRBV6-4 and TRBJ2-3, with 10 bases identical to TRBD1. V lost 2 bases, J lost 4 bases, and 3 bases stayed unmatched. The CDR3 is made up of 15 amino acids. Per germline, CDR1 MRHNA and CDR2 SNTAGT. The CDR3 spells CASSDTTGGADTQYF. Written as DNA, the CDR3 is TGTGCCAGCAGTGACACGACAGGGGGCGCAGATACGCAGTATTTT.

The rearrangement uses TRBV9 and TRBJ2-3; 12 bases line up with TRBD2. The trim removed 3 bases at V and 3 bases at J, leaving 8 bases unmatched. The CDR3 spans 17 residues. The germline CDR1 and CDR2 sequences are SGDLS and YYNGEE. The DNA for the CDR3 is TGTGCCAGCAGCGGGCCCCTAGCGGGGGGGGTTACAGATACGCAGTATTTT. It codes for CASSGPLAGGVTDTQYF.

The chain uses TRBV2 and TRBJ2-5; D perhaps matches TRBD2 (6 bases). The germline V gene encodes CDR1 SNHLY and CDR2 FYNNEI. Deletions cut 7 bases from V and 5 bases from J, with 20 bases between. CDR3 length: 15 residues. The CDR3 region has the DNA TGTGCCAGCACTCAAGGGCGGGGCAGGGAGGAGACCCAGTACTTC. Protein product: CASTQGRGREETQYF. Full variable domain (remainder filled in from reference TRBV2 and TRBJ2-5): EPEVTQTPSHQVTQMGQEVILRCVPISNHLYFYWYRQILGQKVEFLVSFYNNEISEKSEIFDDQFSVERPDGSNFTLKIRSTKLEDSAMYFCASTQGRGREETQYFGPGTRLLVL.

V usage is TRBV11-2 and J usage is TRBJ2-7, with D perhaps TRBD1 (5 bases). Germline values: CDR1 SGHAT, CDR2 FQNNGV. V lost 0 bases and J lost 6, with 12 bases in between. CDR3 length: 14 amino acids. The CDR3 region is CASSLDQTVLEQYF. The DNA of the CDR3 is TGTGCCAGCAGCTTAGATCAGACAGTTCTCGAGCAGTACTTC.

The chain couples TRBV18 to TRBJ2-1, with 7 bases fitting TRBD1. Trimming took 5 bases from V and 5 from J; bases not matched to a gene: 6. The CDR3 sequence is 14 residues long. The germline CDR1 and CDR2 sequences are KGHSH and LQKENI. The CDR3 region has the DNA TGTGCCAGCTCATCCGGGACAGTTGACAATGAGCAGTTCTTC. Residues: CASSSGTVDNEQFF. Supplemented by reference TRBV18 and TRBJ2-1, the full variable domain reads NAGVMQNPRHLVRRRGQEARLRCSPMKGHSHVYWYRQLPEEGLKFMVYLQKENIIDESGMPKERFSAEFPKEGPSILRIQQVVRGDSAAYFCASSSGTVDNEQFFGPGTRLTVL.

V usage is TRBV9 and J usage is TRBJ2-2; 9 bases are shared with TRBD2. This CDR3 spans 17 amino acids. The V segment lost 0 bases and the J segment 3 bases; nucleotides outside the gene matches: 6. CDR1 and CDR2 from the germline V gene are SGDLS and YYNGEE. CDR3 DNA: TGTGCCAGCAGCGTAGCCGGCGGCGGGGGGGACACCGGGGAGCTGTTTTTT. The encoded protein is CASSVAGGGGDTGELFF.

This clone was seen many times. The chain joins TRBV21-1 to TRBJ1-5; the table's D call, TRBD1, has no DNA check behind it. TRBV21-1 is a listed pseudogene. CDR3 length: 14 amino acids. CDR3: CASSNDRGPQPQHF. For the CDR3, the DNA is TGTGCCAGCAGCAATGACAGGGGGCCACAGCCCCAGCATTTT.

The chain links TRBV5-8 to TRBJ2-7; TRBD1 is a possible D gene (5 bases). The germline V gene has CDR1 SGHTS and CDR2 YDEGEE. The ends were cut back, 4 bases at V and 2 bases at J, with 13 bases in the middle. This CDR3 region has 14 residues. In DNA form, the CDR3 reads TGTGCCAGCAGCCCCCCGACAGAGACCTACGAGCAGTACTTC. Encoded protein: CASSPPTETYEQYF. The full variable domain, rest sourced from reference TRBV5-8 and TRBJ2-7, is EAGVTQSPTHLIKTRGQQATLRCSPISGHTSVYWYQQALGLGLQFLLWYDEGEERNRGNFPPRFSGRQFPNYSSELNVNALELEDSALYLCASSPPTETYEQYFGPGTRLTVT.

This chain connects TRBV28 to TRBJ1-3, with D possibly matching TRBD1 (5 bases). Germline V CDR1 and CDR2: MDHEN, SYDVKM. Trimming left V 8 bases short and J 0 bases short, with 17 bases between. The CDR3 contains 16 residues. CDR3: CASHVGGVSSGNTIYF. In DNA form, the CDR3 reads TGTGCCAGCCATGTGGGGGGGGTCAGCTCTGGAAACACCATATATTTT.

The chain carries TRBV4-2 and TRBJ2-7, with 10 bases lining up with TRBD2. The CDR3 is 15 residues long. V shed 4 bases, J shed 7 bases, and the junction held 10 bases outside the gene matches. Germline assignment: CDR1 LGHNA and CDR2 YNFKEQ. The CDR3 loop is CASSRDSGGPEEQYF. CDR3 DNA: TGTGCCAGCAGCCGGGATAGCGGGGGGCCGGAGGAGCAGTACTTC.

This chain joins TRBV5-1 and TRBJ1-5; 9 bases map to TRBD1. The CDR3 sequence is 15 residues long. Germline values: CDR1 SGHRS, CDR2 YFSETQ. Losses at the gene ends were 0 bases for V and 3 bases for J; bases not matched to a gene: 1. CDR3 protein: CASSLDRGPNQPQHF. CDR3 DNA sequence: TGCGCCAGCAGCTTGGACAGGGGGCCCAATCAGCCCCAGCATTTT.

The V and J genes are TRBV6-5 and TRBJ2-7, with TRBD1 matching 7 bases. From germline, CDR1 is MNHEY and CDR2 SVGAGI. The CDR3 consists of 14 residues. V lost 5 bases and J lost 4; bases outside the gene matches: 8. The CDR3 DNA is TGTGCCAGCAGTATCCGGGACAGAGTATACGAGCAGTACTTC. As protein: CASSIRDRVYEQYF.

This clone showed up just once. V usage is TRBV5-6 and J usage is TRBJ1-2, with TRBD1 matching 7 bases. The CDR3 extends over 16 amino acids. Germline loops: CDR1 SGHDT, CDR2 YYEEEE. Trimming at V came to 4 bases and at J to 8 bases, leaving 17 bases not matched to a gene. CDR3 region: CASSAKRQGISAGYTF. Written as DNA, the CDR3 is TGTGCCAGCAGCGCCAAAAGACAGGGAATCTCGGCGGGCTACACCTTC.

The chain uses TRBV6-5 and TRBJ2-2; D unresolved. V dropped 4 bases and J dropped 2 bases, with 8 bases sitting between them. The CDR3 contains 14 residues. Germline assignment: CDR1 MNHEY and CDR2 SVGAGI. CDR3: CASSSRINTGELFF. CDR3 sequence (DNA): TGTGCCAGCAGTTCCAGGATAAACACCGGGGAGCTGTTTTTT.

The chain joins TRBV28 to TRBJ2-1; the match to TRBD1 covers 9 bases. J was trimmed by 4 bases and V by 6 bases; bases with no gene match: 7. From germline, CDR1 is MDHEN and CDR2 SYDVKM. The CDR3 sequence is 15 residues long. The CDR3 DNA reads TGTGCCAGCAGAGAGGGACAGGGAGGATACAATGAGCAGTTCTTC. It specifies CASREGQGGYNEQFF.